This T cell receptor (beta chain) came from a study of cytomegalovirus exposure and HLA in healthy donors. The ends lost 2 bases at V and 4 bases at J; junction bases unmatched: 5. The CDR3 contains 16 residues. The germline CDR1 and CDR2 sequences are SGDLS and YYNGEE. Vbeta (60) and Jbeta (13) primers were used in the PCR. Using immunoSEQ multiplex PCR, the repertoire was profiled, and TCRdb retains in-frame clones only, with some absent. The sample carries 85,000 to 100,000 clones, 78% recorded once. Sequencing was done on a sample of PBMCs. This clonotype originated in a woman between 40 and 50 years old in good health and CMV-seropositive. The chain carries TRBV9 and TRBJ2-2; the match to TRBD2 covers 10 bases. CDR3 DNA sequence: TGTGCCAGCAGCGTTGCAGCGGGAGGGAGCACCGGGGAGCTGTTTTTT. Encoded protein: CASSVAAGGSTGELFF. Filled out from reference TRBV9 and TRBJ2-2, the complete variable domain reads DSGVTQTPKHLITATGQRVTLRCSPRSGDLSVYWYQQSLDQGLQFLIQYYNGEERAKGNILERFSAQQFPDLHSELNLSSLELGDSALYFCASSVAAGGSTGELFFGEGSRLTVL.